This section outlines one TCR beta chain sequence together with its context. The data are from a study of T cell changes during pregnancy in multiple sclerosis. Data came from immunoSEQ multiplex PCR; TCRdb stores just in-frame clones and leaves some out. Here the sample spans about 61,000 clones, approximately 85% being singletons. The germline CDR1 and CDR2 sequences are SGHRS and YFSETQ. V was pared by 7 bases and J by 7 bases, with 9 bases of the junction left unmatched. The CDR3 consists of 14 residues. This chain connects TRBV5-1 to TRBJ2-2; 8 bases are shared with TRBD1. This clonotype was obtained from a female donor with multiple sclerosis, enrolled in a pregnancy study. Sample: peripheral blood, taken in the first trimester of pregnancy. CDR3 in amino acids: CASQHDRGGGELFF. CDR3 in DNA: TGCGCCAGCCAACATGACAGGGGAGGCGGGGAGCTGTTTTTT.